This TCR beta chain was identified during a study of regulatory T cells in long-lasting Graves disease. This clonotype was detected a few times. As to time point: persistent/refractory GD, antithyroid drugs over 5 years with positive TRAb. From RNA extracted from PBMCs, the TCR library was made. Relying on iRepertoire HTBI primers and Arm-PCR of CDR3 regions, the team built TCR beta libraries. TCRdb processed the multiplex PCR reads anew with MiXCR; each CDR3 protein has one entry. This sample yields about 660,000 distinct CDR3 sequences, of which 25% to 30% are seen a single time; under 55% belongs to the top ten. The receptor was derived from a female donor with Graves disease. The material sequenced was peripheral blood mononuclear cells (PBMCs), taken when the disease was refractory, from a patient treated with antithyroid drugs.

DNA of the CDR3: TGTGCCAGCAGGTTACAGGTTTCCTACGAGCAGTACTTC. As protein: CASRLQVSYEQYF. This chain joins TRBV28 and TRBJ2-7, with a tentative D call TRBD1 (5 bases). In germline, CDR1 is MDHEN, CDR2 SYDVKM. V gave up 6 bases and J gave up 1 base, with 10 bases separating them. CDR3 size: 13 residues.